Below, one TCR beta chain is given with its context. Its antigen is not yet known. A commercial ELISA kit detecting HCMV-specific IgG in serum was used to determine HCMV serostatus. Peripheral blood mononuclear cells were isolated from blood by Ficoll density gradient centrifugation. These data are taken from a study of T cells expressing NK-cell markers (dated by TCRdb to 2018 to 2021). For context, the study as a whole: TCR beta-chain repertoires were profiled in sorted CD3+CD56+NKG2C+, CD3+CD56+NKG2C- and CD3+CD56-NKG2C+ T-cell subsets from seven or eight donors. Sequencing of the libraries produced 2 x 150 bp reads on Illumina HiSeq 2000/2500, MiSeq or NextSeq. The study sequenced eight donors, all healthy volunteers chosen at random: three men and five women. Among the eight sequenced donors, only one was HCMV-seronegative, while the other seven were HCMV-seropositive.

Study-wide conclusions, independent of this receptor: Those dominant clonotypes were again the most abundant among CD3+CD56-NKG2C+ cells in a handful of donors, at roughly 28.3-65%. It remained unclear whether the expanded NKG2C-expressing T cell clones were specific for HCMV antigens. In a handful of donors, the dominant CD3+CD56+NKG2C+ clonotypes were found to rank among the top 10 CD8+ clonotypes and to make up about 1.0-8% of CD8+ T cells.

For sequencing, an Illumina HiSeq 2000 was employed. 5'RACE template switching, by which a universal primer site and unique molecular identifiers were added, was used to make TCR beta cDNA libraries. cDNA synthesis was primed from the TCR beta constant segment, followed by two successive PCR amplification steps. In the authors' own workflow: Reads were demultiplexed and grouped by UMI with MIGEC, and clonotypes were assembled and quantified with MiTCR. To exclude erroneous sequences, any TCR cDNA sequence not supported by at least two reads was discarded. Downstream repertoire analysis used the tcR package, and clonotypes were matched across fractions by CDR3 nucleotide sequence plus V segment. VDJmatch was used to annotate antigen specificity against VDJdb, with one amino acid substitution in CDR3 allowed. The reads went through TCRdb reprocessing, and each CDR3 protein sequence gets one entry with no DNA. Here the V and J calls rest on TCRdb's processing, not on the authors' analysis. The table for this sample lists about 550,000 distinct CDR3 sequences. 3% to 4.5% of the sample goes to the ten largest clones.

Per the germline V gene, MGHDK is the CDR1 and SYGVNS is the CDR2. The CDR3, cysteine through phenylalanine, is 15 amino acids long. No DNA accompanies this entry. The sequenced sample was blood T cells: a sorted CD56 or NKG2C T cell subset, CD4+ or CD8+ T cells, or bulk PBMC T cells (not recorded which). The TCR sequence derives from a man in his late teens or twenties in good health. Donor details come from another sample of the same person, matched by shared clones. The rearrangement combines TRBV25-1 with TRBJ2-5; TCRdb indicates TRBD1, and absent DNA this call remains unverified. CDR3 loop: CASSPGQTLRETQYF.